The present T cell receptor beta chain was sequenced within a study of T cells in localized non-small cell lung cancer. Sequencing used immunoSEQ multiplex PCR; TCRdb keeps in-frame clones, though not all of them. The sample holds about 2,300 clones, about 40% seen once. Remarks on this clone: Its matching antigen is unknown.

The V end was cut by 2 bases, the J end by 8 bases, with 12 bases between. The CDR3 has 14 amino acids. Germline loops: CDR1 MGHDK, CDR2 SYGVNS. General study results and limits: It was uninvolved adjacent lung that showed the highest T cell clonality, exceeding tumor. Within adjacent lung there appeared a median approximately 62 of the top 100 tumor clones. Longer survival (overall) was linked to higher T cell density in blood.

The clonotype was recovered from a male donor at least 60 years old with stage II squamous cell lung carcinoma. The chain combines TRBV25-1 with TRBJ1-4, with D possibly TRBD1 on 5 matching bases. This sample comprised lymph node tissue, obtained before any cancer treatment. The CDR3, as DNA: TGTGCCAGCAGTGAAGCAGGGTCGGGAGAAAAACTGTTTTTT. This sequence encodes CASSEAGSGEKLFF.